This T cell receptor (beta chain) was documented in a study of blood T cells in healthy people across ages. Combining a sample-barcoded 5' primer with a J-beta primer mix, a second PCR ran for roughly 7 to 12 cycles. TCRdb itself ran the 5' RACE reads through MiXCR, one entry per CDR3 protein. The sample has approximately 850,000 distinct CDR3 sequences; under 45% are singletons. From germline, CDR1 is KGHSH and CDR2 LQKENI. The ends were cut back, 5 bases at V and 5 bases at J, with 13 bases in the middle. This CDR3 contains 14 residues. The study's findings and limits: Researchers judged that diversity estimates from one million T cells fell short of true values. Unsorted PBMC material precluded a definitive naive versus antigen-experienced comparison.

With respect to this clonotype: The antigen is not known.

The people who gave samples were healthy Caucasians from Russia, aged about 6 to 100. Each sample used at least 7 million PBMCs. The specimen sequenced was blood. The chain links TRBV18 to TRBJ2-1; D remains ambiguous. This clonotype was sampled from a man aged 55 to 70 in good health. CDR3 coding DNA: TGTGCCAGCTCAAACTACAAGGCCAACAATGAGCAGTTCTTC. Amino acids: CASSNYKANNEQFF.